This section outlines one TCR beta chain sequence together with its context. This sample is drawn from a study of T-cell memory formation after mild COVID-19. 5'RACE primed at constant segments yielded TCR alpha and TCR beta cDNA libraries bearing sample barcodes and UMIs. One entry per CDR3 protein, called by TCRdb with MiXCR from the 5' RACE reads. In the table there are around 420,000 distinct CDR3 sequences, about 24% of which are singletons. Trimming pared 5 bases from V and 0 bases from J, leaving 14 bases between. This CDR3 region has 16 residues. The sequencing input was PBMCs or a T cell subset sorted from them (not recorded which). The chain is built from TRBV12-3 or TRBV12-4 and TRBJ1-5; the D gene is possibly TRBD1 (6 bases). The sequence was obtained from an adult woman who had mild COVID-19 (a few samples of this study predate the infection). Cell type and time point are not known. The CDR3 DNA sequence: TGTGCCAGCAGTCCAACTGACAGGATTAGCAATCAGCCCCAGCATTTT. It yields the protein CASSPTDRISNQPQHF.